This T cell receptor beta chain was observed in a study of T-cell memory formation after mild COVID-19. Overall study results and limits: Cross-reactive memory apparently joined, as some responding clones appeared in pre-infection memory.

TCRdb re-called the 5' RACE reads through MiXCR, storing one row per CDR3 protein. Here the sample spans roughly 150,000 distinct CDR3 sequences, 14% being singletons. Germline V gives CDR1 SGHNT, CDR2 YYREEE (reference sequence). This CDR3 comprises 15 residues. The ends were cut back, 0 bases at V and 6 bases at J, with 15 bases in the middle. Comment on this clonotype: Its target is unknown.

The chain recombines TRBV5-4 with TRBJ1-2, with D maybe TRBD1 (6 bases). The sequenced sample consisted of PBMCs or a T cell subset sorted from them (not recorded which). This receptor was identified in an adult woman who had mild COVID-19 (a few samples of this study predate the infection). Cell type and time point are not known. CDR3 DNA sequence: TGTGCCAGCAGCTTGGATGATGGACAGAAAAATGGCTACACCTTC. Its protein product is CASSLDDGQKNGYTF.